A selection of T cell receptor beta chains follows, all from one sample in a study of a mutant IDH1 vaccine in newly diagnosed glioma. Assay used: immunoSEQ multiplex PCR; TCRdb lists only in-frame clones, some missing. In the table there are roughly 50,000 clones, 76% of which are singletons. These receptors have no identified antigens. Sequencing used PBMCs, obtained from a glioma patient whose treatment included an IDH1 peptide vaccine. All receptors come from a middle-aged woman with glioma. Some clones in this sample may be carry-over from other donors' samples. CDR3s include the opening cysteine and the closing phenylalanine or tryptophan. D genes are given only for firm matches. Clone size is stated in some rows and not others, as once, few, many or a class when expanded.

size,D,J,V,DNA,CDR3
-,-,TRBJ1-2,TRBV6-5,TGTGCCAGCAGTGGACGTTCACAGGGCCGATATGGCTACACCTTC,CASSGRSQGRYGYTF
-,-,TRBJ2-7,TRBV30,TGTGCCTGGAGTGGGGGCAGCACCTACGAGCAGTACTTC,CAWSGGSTYEQYF
-,-,TRBJ2-7,TRBV27,TGTGCCAGCAGCCAGTCCAACTCCTACGAGCAGTACTTC,CASSQSNSYEQYF
-,-,TRBJ2-4,TRBV10-3,TGTGCCATCAGTGAGGGGGCTGAAAACATTCAGTACTTC,CAISEGAENIQYF
-,-,TRBJ1-4,TRBV18,TGTGCCAGCTCACCAATACAGGGCAAAACTAATGAAAAACTGTTTTTT,CASSPIQGKTNEKLFF
-,TRBD1,TRBJ1-2,TRBV18,TGTGCCAGCTCACCACCCCGGACAGGGGGCGATGGCTACACCTTC,CASSPPRTGGDGYTF
-,-,TRBJ2-3,TRBV11-2,TGTGCCAGCAGCCCTACCCTGGATGTACCTAATACGCAGTATTTT,CASSPTLDVPNTQYF
-,TRBD1,TRBJ2-7,TRBV30,TGTGCCTGGGGAACAGGGGGTTCCCTCTACGAGCAGTACTTC,CAWGTGGSLYEQYF
few,TRBD1,TRBJ1-1,TRBV19,TGTGCCAGTAGGACCAGGGGGGAAGGGACTGAAGCTTTCTTT,CASRTRGEGTEAFF
few,-,TRBJ1-1,TRBV5-6,TGTGCCAGCAGCCTCTCCGTCGTGAACACTGAAGCTTTCTTT,CASSLSVVNTEAFF
-,TRBD1,TRBJ1-4,TRBV9,TGTGCCAGCAGCGTAGCTAGGGACAGGCCATCAACTAATGAAAAACTGTTTTTT,CASSVARDRPSTNEKLFF
-,-,TRBJ1-6,TRBV30,TGTGCCTGGAATACCGGCCATAATTCACCCCTCCACTTT,CAWNTGHNSPLHF
once,-,TRBJ2-1,TRBV7-9,TGTGCCAGCAGCTCAGGGCAGGGTAGCTCCTACAATGAGCAGTTCTTC,CASSSGQGSSYNEQFF
-,-,TRBJ1-6,TRBV2,TGTGCCAGCATTCTCGACAGTTCCTTTAATTCACCCCTCCACTTT,CASILDSSFNSPLHF
-,-,TRBJ2-2,TRBV7-8,TGTGCCAGCAGCTTAATCGGGGCCAACGGGGAGCTGTTTTTT,CASSLIGANGELFF
few,-,TRBJ1-4,TRBV9,TGTGCCAGCAGCGTAGATCATTCAACTAATGAAAAACTGTTTTTT,CASSVDHSTNEKLFF
-,TRBD2,TRBJ2-7,TRBV5-4,TGTGCCAGCAGCGTAGGGACTAGCGGGGGGCAGAGTTACGAGCAGTACTTC,CASSVGTSGGQSYEQYF
-,-,TRBJ1-2,TRBV18,TGTGCCAGCTCACCTCAGACAGTCTATGGCTACACCTTC,CASSPQTVYGYTF
-,TRBD1,TRBJ1-6,TRBV6-1,TGTGCCAGCAGTTTCGGACAGGGCCGCGATTCACCCCTCCACTTT,CASSFGQGRDSPLHF
few,TRBD1,TRBJ2-7,TRBV5-6,TGTGCCAGCAGTTCGGACAGGGCTGACGAGCAGTACTTC,CASSSDRADEQYF
-,-,TRBJ2-7,TRBV28,TGTGCCAGCAGTTTTTCGCTAGCGACCTCCTACGAGCAGTACTTC,CASSFSLATSYEQYF
-,-,TRBJ1-1,TRBV5-1,TGCGCCAGCAGCGAGGGAACTGAGGCTTTCTTT,CASSEGTEAFF
-,-,TRBJ2-1,TRBV5-6,TGTGCCAGCAGCTTGTCAACAGCTTACAATGAGCAGTTCTTC,CASSLSTAYNEQFF
-,TRBD1,TRBJ1-6,TRBV2,TGTGCCAGCAGAGGGGACAGCTCCTATAATTCACCCCTCCACTTT,CASRGDSSYNSPLHF
-,-,TRBJ1-1,TRBV18,TGTGCCAGCTCACCAAGGGGGAGGAACACTGAAGCTTTCTTT,CASSPRGRNTEAFF
-,TRBD2,TRBJ2-7,TRBV10-3,TGTGCCATCAGTGAAGGCGGGGGGGTCATCTACGAGCAGTACTTC,CAISEGGGVIYEQYF
-,-,TRBJ2-3,TRBV5-1,TGCGCCAGCAGCTTGGGACAGAGCACAGATACGCAGTATTTT,CASSLGQSTDTQYF
-,-,TRBJ1-1,TRBV7-2,TGTGCCAGCAGCTTCGACAGCACGAACACTGAAGCTTTCTTT,CASSFDSTNTEAFF
once,-,TRBJ1-1,TRBV2,TGTGCCAGCAGTACACAGCGTGCGAACACTGAAGCTTTCTTT,CASSTQRANTEAFF
few,-,TRBJ2-3,TRBV13,TGTGCCAGCAGCGTTAGTCGCCTCACAGATACGCAGTATTTT,CASSVSRLTDTQYF
-,-,TRBJ2-1,TRBV7-9,TGTGCCAGCAGCCCGAGGGAGCAGTTCTTC,CASSPREQFF
-,-,TRBJ2-7,TRBV5-6,TGTGCCAGCAGCTTGTCCGGGCTCGAGCAGTACTTC,CASSLSGLEQYF
-,-,TRBJ2-3,TRBV10-3,TGTGCCATCGCAGGACGCGTGGGGGATACGCAGTATTTT,CAIAGRVGDTQYF
-,TRBD2,TRBJ2-7,TRBV9,TGTGCCAGCAGTCCTACTAGCGGTAGCTCCTACGAGCAGTACTTC,CASSPTSGSSYEQYF
few,-,TRBJ2-1,TRBV18,TGTGCCAGCTCAACAACTTCCCGAAGTAGCAATGAGCAGTTCTTC,CASSTTSRSSNEQFF